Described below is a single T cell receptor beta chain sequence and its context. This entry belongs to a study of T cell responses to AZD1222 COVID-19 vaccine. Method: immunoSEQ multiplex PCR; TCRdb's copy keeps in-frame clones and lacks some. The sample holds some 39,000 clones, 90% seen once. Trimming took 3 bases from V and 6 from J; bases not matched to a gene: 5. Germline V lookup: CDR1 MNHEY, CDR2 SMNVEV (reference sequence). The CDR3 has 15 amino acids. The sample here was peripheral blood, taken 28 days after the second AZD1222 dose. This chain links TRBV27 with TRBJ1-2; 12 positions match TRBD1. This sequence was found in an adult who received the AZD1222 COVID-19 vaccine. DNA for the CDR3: TGTGCCAGCAGTTTCCGGGACAGGGGGCAGAATGGCTACACCTTC. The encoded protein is CASSFRDRGQNGYTF.